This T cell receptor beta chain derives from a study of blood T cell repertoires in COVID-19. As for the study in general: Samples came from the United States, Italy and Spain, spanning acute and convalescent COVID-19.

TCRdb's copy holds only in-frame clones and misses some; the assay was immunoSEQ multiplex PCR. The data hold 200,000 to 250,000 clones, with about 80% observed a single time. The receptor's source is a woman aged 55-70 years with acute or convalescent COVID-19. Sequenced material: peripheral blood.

The CDR3 DNA reads TGTGCCAGCAGCTCCGGACAGGGGGTAAATGAAGCTTTCTTT. Protein: CASSSGQGVNEAFF. The rearrangement joins TRBV7-9 to TRBJ1-1; 10 bases match TRBD1. The ends lost 4 bases at V and 7 bases at J; junction bases unmatched: 6. In germline, CDR1 is SEHNR, CDR2 FQNEAQ (reference sequence). The CDR3 extends over 14 amino acids.